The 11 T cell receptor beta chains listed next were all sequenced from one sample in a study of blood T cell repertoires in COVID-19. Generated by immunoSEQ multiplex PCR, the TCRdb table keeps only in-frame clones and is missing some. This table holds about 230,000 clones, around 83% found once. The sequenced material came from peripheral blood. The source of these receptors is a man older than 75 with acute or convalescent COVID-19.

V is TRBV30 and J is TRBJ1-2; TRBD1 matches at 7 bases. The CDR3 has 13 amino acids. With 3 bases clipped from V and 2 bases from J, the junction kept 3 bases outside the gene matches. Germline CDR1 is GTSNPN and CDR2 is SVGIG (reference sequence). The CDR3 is CAWSPDRNYGYTF. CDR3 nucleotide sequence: TGTGCCTGGAGCCCGGACAGGAACTATGGCTACACCTTC.

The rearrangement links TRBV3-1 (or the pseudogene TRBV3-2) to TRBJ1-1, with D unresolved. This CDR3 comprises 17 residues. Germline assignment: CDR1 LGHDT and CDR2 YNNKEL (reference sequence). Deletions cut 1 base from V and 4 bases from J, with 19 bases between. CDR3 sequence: CASSQVGLRRGSTEAFF. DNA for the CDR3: TGTGCCAGCAGCCAAGTGGGGTTACGGCGGGGAAGCACTGAAGCTTTCTTT.

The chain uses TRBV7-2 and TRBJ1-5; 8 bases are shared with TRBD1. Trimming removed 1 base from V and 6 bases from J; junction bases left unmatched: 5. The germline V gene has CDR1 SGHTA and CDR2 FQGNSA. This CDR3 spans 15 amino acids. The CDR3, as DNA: TGTGCCAGCAGCTTAGGTCCAGGGGGCTTTCAGCCCCAGCATTTT. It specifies CASSLGPGGFQPQHF. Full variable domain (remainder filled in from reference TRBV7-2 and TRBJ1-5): GAGVSQSPSNKVTEKGKDVELRCDPISGHTALYWYRQSLGQGLEFLIYFQGNSAPDKSGLPSDRFSAERTGGSVSTLTIQRTQQEDSAVYLCASSLGPGGFQPQHFGDGTRLSIL.

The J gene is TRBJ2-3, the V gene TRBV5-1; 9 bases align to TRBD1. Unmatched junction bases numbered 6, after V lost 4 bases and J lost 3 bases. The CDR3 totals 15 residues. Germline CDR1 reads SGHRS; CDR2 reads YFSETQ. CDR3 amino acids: CASSPTGGETDTQYF. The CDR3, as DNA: TGCGCCAGCAGCCCGACAGGGGGGGAGACAGATACGCAGTATTTT.

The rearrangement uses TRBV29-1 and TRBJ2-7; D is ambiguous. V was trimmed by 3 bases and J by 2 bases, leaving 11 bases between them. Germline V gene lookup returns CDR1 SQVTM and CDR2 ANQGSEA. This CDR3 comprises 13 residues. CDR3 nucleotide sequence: TGCAGCGTTGAGGGCAGTTCCACCTACGAGCAGTACTTC. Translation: CSVEGSSTYEQYF.

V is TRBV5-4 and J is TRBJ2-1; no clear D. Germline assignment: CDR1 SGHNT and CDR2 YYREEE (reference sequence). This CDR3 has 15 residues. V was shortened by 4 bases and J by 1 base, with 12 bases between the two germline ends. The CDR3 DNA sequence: TGTGCCAGCAGCCCCCAGGATCGATCCTACAATGAGCAGTTCTTC. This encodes CASSPQDRSYNEQFF.

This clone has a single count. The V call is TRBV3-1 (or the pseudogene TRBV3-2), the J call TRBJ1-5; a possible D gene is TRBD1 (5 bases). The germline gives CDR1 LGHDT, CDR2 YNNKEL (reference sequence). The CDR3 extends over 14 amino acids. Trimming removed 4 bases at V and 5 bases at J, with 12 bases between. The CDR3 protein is CASSRQPRDQPQHF. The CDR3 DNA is TGTGCCAGCAGCCGTCAACCCAGGGATCAGCCCCAGCATTTT.

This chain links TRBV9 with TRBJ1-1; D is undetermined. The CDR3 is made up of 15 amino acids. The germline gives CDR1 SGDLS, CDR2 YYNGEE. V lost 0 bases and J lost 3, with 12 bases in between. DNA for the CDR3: TGTGCCAGCAGCGTAGGCCAGTACGGGGACACTGAAGCTTTCTTT. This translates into CASSVGQYGDTEAFF.

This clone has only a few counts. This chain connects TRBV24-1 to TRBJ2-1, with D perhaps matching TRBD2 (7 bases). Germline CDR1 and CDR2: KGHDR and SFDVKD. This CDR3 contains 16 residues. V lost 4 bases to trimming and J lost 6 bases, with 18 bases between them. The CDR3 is CATSESLGGGLNEQFF. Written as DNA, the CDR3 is TGTGCCACCAGTGAGTCCCTAGGGGGAGGGCTCAATGAGCAGTTCTTC.

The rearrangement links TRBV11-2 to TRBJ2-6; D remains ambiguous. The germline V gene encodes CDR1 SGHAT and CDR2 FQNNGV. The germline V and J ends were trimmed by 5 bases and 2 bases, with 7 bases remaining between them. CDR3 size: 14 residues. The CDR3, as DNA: TGTGCCAGCAGCATAACTGCTGGGGCCAACGTCCTGACTTTC. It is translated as CASSITAGANVLTF.

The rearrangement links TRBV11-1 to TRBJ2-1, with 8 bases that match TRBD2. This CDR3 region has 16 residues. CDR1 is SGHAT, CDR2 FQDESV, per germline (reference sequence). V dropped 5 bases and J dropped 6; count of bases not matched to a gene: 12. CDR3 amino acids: CASSPQGAGDLNEQFF. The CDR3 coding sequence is TGTGCCAGCAGCCCCCAGGGAGCGGGAGACCTCAATGAGCAGTTCTTC.